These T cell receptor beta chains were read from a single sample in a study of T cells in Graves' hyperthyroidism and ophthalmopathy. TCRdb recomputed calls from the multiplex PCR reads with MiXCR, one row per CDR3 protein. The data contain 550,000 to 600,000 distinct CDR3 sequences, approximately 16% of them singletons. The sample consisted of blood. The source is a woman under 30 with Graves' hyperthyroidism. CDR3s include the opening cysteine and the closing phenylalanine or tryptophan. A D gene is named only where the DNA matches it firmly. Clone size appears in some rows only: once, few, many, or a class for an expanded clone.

cdr3_nt: TGTGCCTGGGCTGCCCTAGCGGGGAGAGGGGAGCTGTTTTTT
cdr3_aa: CAWAALAGRGELFF
v_call: TRBV30
cdr3_length: 14
j_call: TRBJ2-2
d_call: TRBD2
clone_size: few

cdr3_nt: TGCGCCAGCAGCCTCGTACCTATTTACGAGCAGTACTTC
cdr3_aa: CASSLVPIYEQYF
v_call: TRBV4-1
cdr3_length: 13
j_call: TRBJ2-7
d_call: -
clone_size: -

cdr3_nt: TGCAGTGCTACCCTAGCGGGACGGACGAATGAGCAGTTCTTC
cdr3_aa: CSATLAGRTNEQFF
v_call: TRBV20-1
cdr3_length: 14
j_call: TRBJ2-1
d_call: TRBD2
clone_size: -

cdr3_nt: TGTGCCAGCAGCTTAGGAAGACATTTAACTGAAGCTTTCTTT
cdr3_aa: CASSLGRHLTEAFF
v_call: TRBV7-8
cdr3_length: 14
j_call: TRBJ1-1
d_call: -
clone_size: many

cdr3_nt: TGTGCCACCAGCAGAGGAAGACAGGGGAGAACCTTC
cdr3_aa: CATSRGRQGRTF
v_call: TRBV15
cdr3_length: 12
j_call: TRBJ1-2
d_call: TRBD1
clone_size: -

cdr3_nt: TGTGCCAGCAAGTCCGGGGAGCTGTTTTTT
cdr3_aa: CASKSGELFF
v_call: TRBV12-3/TRBV12-4
cdr3_length: 10
j_call: TRBJ2-2
d_call: -
clone_size: -

cdr3_nt: TGCAGCGTGGTGGGAGAAGTCTCCGGGGAGCTGTTTTTT
cdr3_aa: CSVVGEVSGELFF
v_call: TRBV29-1
cdr3_length: 13
j_call: TRBJ2-2
d_call: -
clone_size: -

cdr3_nt: TGTGCCAGCCTGGTCTCGGTGGACTCTGGAAACACCATATATTTT
cdr3_aa: CASLVSVDSGNTIYF
v_call: TRBV6-1
cdr3_length: 15
j_call: TRBJ1-3
d_call: -
clone_size: few

cdr3_nt: TGTGCCAGCAGTCCCGGGCCCTTGAACACTGAAGCTTTCTTT
cdr3_aa: CASSPGPLNTEAFF
v_call: TRBV28
cdr3_length: 14
j_call: TRBJ1-1
d_call: -
clone_size: many

cdr3_nt: TGTGCCAGCAGTGATTTTGACGTCGGGGAGTATAGCAATCAGCCCCAGCATTTT
cdr3_aa: CASSDFDVGEYSNQPQHF
v_call: TRBV2
cdr3_length: 18
j_call: TRBJ1-5
d_call: -
clone_size: many

cdr3_nt: TGCAGTGCGCCGACAGGGCTAGAGACCCAGTACTTC
cdr3_aa: CSAPTGLETQYF
v_call: TRBV20-1
cdr3_length: 12
j_call: TRBJ2-5
d_call: TRBD1
clone_size: -

cdr3_nt: TGTGCCAGCAGTTACTCCGGTCGCGGAGCTTTCTTT
cdr3_aa: CASSYSGRGAFF
v_call: TRBV6-1
cdr3_length: 12
j_call: TRBJ1-1
d_call: -
clone_size: many

cdr3_nt: TGCGCCAGCAGCCAAGATTTTCGAGGGAACACCATATATTTT
cdr3_aa: CASSQDFRGNTIYF
v_call: TRBV4-3
cdr3_length: 14
j_call: TRBJ1-3
d_call: -
clone_size: few

cdr3_nt: TGTGCCAGCAGCCACAGGGGGCTTCTGGCCAAAAACATTCAGTACTTC
cdr3_aa: CASSHRGLLAKNIQYF
v_call: TRBV3-1
cdr3_length: 16
j_call: TRBJ2-4
d_call: TRBD1
clone_size: -

cdr3_nt: TGTGCCAGCAGCTTAGGGGCAGGGGGCACAGATACGCAGTATTTT
cdr3_aa: CASSLGAGGTDTQYF
v_call: TRBV7-3
cdr3_length: 15
j_call: TRBJ2-3
d_call: -
clone_size: many

cdr3_nt: TGTGCCAGCAGTGAATGGACTAGACACCAAGAGACCCAGTACTTC
cdr3_aa: CASSEWTRHQETQYF
v_call: TRBV6-1
cdr3_length: 15
j_call: TRBJ2-5
d_call: TRBD2
clone_size: many

cdr3_nt: TGCAGTGCTAGTCGACAGGGGATTAGCAATCAGCCCCAGCATTTT
cdr3_aa: CSASRQGISNQPQHF
v_call: TRBV20-1
cdr3_length: 15
j_call: TRBJ1-5
d_call: TRBD1
clone_size: -

cdr3_nt: TGTGCCAGTAGAAACTGGGCGGAAGAGACCCAGTACTTC
cdr3_aa: CASRNWAEETQYF
v_call: TRBV19
cdr3_length: 13
j_call: TRBJ2-5
d_call: -
clone_size: -